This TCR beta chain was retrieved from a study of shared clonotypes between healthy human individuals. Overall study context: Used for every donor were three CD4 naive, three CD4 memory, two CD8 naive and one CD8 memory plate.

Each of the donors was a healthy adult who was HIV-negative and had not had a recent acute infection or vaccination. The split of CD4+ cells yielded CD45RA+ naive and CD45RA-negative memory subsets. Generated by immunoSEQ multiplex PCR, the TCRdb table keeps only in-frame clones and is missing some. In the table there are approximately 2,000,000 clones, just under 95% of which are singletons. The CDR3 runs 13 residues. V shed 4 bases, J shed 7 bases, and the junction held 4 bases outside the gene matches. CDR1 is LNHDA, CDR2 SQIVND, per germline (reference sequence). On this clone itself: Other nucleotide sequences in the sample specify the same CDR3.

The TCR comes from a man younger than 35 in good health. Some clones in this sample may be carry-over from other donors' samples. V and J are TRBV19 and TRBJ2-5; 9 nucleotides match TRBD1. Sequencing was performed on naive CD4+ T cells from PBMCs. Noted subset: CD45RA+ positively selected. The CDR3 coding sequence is TGTGCCAGTAGTAGGGGACAGGGTGGGACCCAGTACTTC. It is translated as CASSRGQGGTQYF.